Shown below are 27 T cell receptor beta chains from a single sample sequenced in a study of blood T cell repertoires in COVID-19. Data came from immunoSEQ multiplex PCR; TCRdb stores just in-frame clones and leaves some out. This sample carries under 200,000 clones, approximately 84% of them seen once, and the ten largest clones take over 7%. The sample comprised PBMCs or T cells enriched from blood (not recorded which). Receptor source: a woman between 50 and 59 years old who had recovered from COVID-19.

V gene TRBV5-4 combines with J gene TRBJ2-1; a possible D gene is TRBD2 (5 bases). Germline CDR1 SGHNT, CDR2 YYREEE (reference sequence). Trimming cost V 9 bases and J 0 bases, with 13 bases left between them. The CDR3 sequence is 14 residues long. CDR3 coding DNA: TGTGCCATGAGGAGGCAAAGCTCCTACAATGAGCAGTTCTTC. Amino acid sequence: CAMRRQSSYNEQFF. The full variable domain, with the rest looked up from reference TRBV5-4 and TRBJ2-1, is ETGVTQSPTHLIKTRGQQVTLRCSSQSGHNTVSWYQQALGQGPQFIFQYYREEENGRGNFPPRFSGLQFPNYSSELNVNALELDDSALYLCAMRRQSSYNEQFFGPGTRLTVL.

This chain uses TRBV5-1 with TRBJ1-3, with TRBD1 matching over 7 bases. Germline V gives CDR1 SGHRS, CDR2 YFSETQ. The CDR3 has 15 residues. J lost 4 bases, V lost 3 bases, and 7 bases had no gene match. CDR3 in amino acids: CASSWGRGEGNTIYF. As DNA, the CDR3 is TGCGCCAGCAGCTGGGGCAGGGGGGAAGGAAACACCATATATTTT.

A word on this clone: Other DNA sequences in this sample translate to the same CDR3. The chain links TRBV12-3 or TRBV12-4 to TRBJ1-3; TRBD1 is a possible D gene (5 bases). Trimming stripped 6 bases from V and 0 bases from J, with 6 bases between. This CDR3 contains 13 residues. The chain's CDR3 is CASRGGSGNTIYF. The CDR3 DNA follows: TGTGCCAGCAGGGGGGGCTCTGGAAACACCATATATTTT.

The chain combines TRBV12-3 or TRBV12-4 with TRBJ2-7; D call uncertain. Trimming left V 5 bases short and J 0 bases short, with 5 bases between. The CDR3 has 12 amino acids. The CDR3 DNA reads TGTGCCAGCAGTCGTAGCTCCTACGAGCAGTACTTC. This gives the protein CASSRSSYEQYF.

The chain joins TRBV20-1 to TRBJ2-7; D possibly corresponds to TRBD1 (5 bases). Germline loops: CDR1 DFQATT, CDR2 SNEGSKA (reference sequence). Trimming cost V 3 bases and J 4 bases, with 10 bases left between them. The CDR3 sequence is 12 residues long. The CDR3 bases are TGCAGTGCTAGTGTCAGGGATTACGAGCAGTACTTC. Amino acid sequence: CSASVRDYEQYF.

The chain has TRBV28 and TRBJ2-1; TRBD1 matches at 12 bases. Germline trimming cut 3 bases from V and 8 bases from J; bases unmatched to any gene: 17. The CDR3 consists of 19 residues. Germline V gene sequence: CDR1 MDHEN, CDR2 SYDVKM. The CDR3 sequence: CASSFSQAAGTGGFDEQFF. In nucleotides, the CDR3 is TGTGCCAGCAGTTTTTCCCAGGCGGCCGGGACAGGGGGCTTCGATGAGCAGTTCTTC.

DNA of the CDR3: TGTGCCAGCAGTCAACACCGCAATCAGCCCCAGCATTTT. It translates to CASSQHRNQPQHF. The V call is TRBV21-1, the J call TRBJ1-5; the table calls TRBD1, which could not be checked here. TRBV21-1 is a pseudogene locus. The CDR3 runs to 13 residues.

This chain links TRBV2 with TRBJ1-1; D possibly corresponds to TRBD1 (5 bases). The CDR3 contains 14 residues. From germline, CDR1 is SNHLY and CDR2 FYNNEI. Trimming removed 6 bases from V and 5 bases from J, with 16 bases in between. The chain's CDR3 is CASRVDRSRTEAFF. The CDR3 DNA sequence: TGTGCCAGCAGAGTTGACAGATCCCGGACTGAAGCTTTCTTT.

The chain uses TRBV19 and TRBJ2-7, with a weak D call TRBD2 (6 bases). CDR1 is LNHDA, CDR2 SQIVND, per germline (reference sequence). This CDR3 comprises 15 residues. Trimming pared 9 bases from V and 0 bases from J, leaving 18 bases between. Here the CDR3 reads CASSRGTPNSYEQYF. For the CDR3, the DNA is TGTGCCAGCTCTCGCGGGACCCCAAACTCCTACGAGCAGTACTTC.

The chain joins TRBV5-1 to TRBJ2-7, with 7 bases identical to TRBD1. Looked up from germline, CDR1 is SGHRS and CDR2 is YFSETQ. With V trimmed by 7 bases and J by 3 bases, 4 bases remained unmatched. The CDR3 covers 12 residues. The CDR3, as DNA: TGCGCCAGCGGGGGACAGAGCTACGAGCAGTACTTC. Protein sequence: CASGGQSYEQYF.

V usage is TRBV5-4 and J usage is TRBJ2-7; D is perhaps TRBD2 (5 bases). CDR1 and CDR2 from the germline V gene are SGHNT and YYREEE (reference sequence). The CDR3 has 14 amino acids. The V end lost 5 bases, the J end lost 4 bases, and 16 bases lay between the germline ends. CDR3 protein: CASSARGEGYEQYF. For the CDR3, the DNA is TGTGCCAGCAGTGCTCGGGGAGAAGGATACGAGCAGTACTTC.

The chain has TRBV9 and TRBJ2-5; no clear D gene. Trimming shortened V by 0 bases and J by 2 bases, and 11 bases separated the two germline ends. Germline V gene data show CDR1 as SGDLS and CDR2 as YYNGEE. The CDR3 loop spans 15 amino acids. CDR3: CASSVAGVIQETQYF. Written as DNA, the CDR3 is TGTGCCAGCAGCGTAGCGGGTGTGATTCAAGAGACCCAGTACTTC.

The chain links TRBV29-1 to TRBJ1-5, with 7 bases aligning to TRBD1. The germline CDR1 and CDR2 sequences are SQVTM and ANQGSEA. CDR3 length: 12 residues. The ends lost 6 bases at V and 3 bases at J; junction bases unmatched: 2. CDR3 sequence reads: CSVGTVNQPQHF. The CDR3 DNA is TGCAGCGTCGGGACAGTCAATCAGCCCCAGCATTTT.

This chain uses TRBV5-1 with TRBJ1-6, with TRBD1 identical over 7 bases. The CDR3 is 15 amino acids. Germline-derived CDR1 and CDR2 are SGHRS and YFSETQ. The trim removed 4 bases at V and 3 bases at J, leaving 4 bases unmatched. CDR3 in DNA: TGCGCCAGCAGCCCCCGGGACAGCTATAATTCACCCCTCCACTTT. Amino acid sequence: CASSPRDSYNSPLHF.

The chain employs TRBV14 and TRBJ1-2; a weak D match, TRBD1 (5 bases). There are 14 residues in the CDR3. Germline loops: CDR1 SGHDN, CDR2 FVKESK. Trimming left V 0 bases short and J 7 bases short, with 12 bases between. CDR3 sequence reads: CASSQEPSGGGYTF. DNA for the CDR3: TGTGCCAGCAGCCAAGAGCCCAGCGGGGGTGGCTACACCTTC.

Comment on this clone: Germline is not matched at one junction end, which may reflect a read error. The chain links TRBV19 to TRBJ2-3, with a tentative D call TRBD2 (6 bases). CDR3 size: 14 residues. Germline lookup yields CDR1 LNHDA and CDR2 SQIVND (reference sequence). The CDR3 sequence is CASSSGPNTYTQYF. The CDR3 bases are TGTGCCAGCTCGAGCGGGCCCAACACATATACGCAGTATTTT.

V and J are TRBV30 and TRBJ1-5; tentative D call: TRBD1 (5 bases). The CDR3 is 13 residues long. The V gene's germline CDR1 is GTSNPN and CDR2 SVGIG (reference sequence). V lost 4 bases to trimming and J lost 8 bases, with 15 bases between them. The CDR3 is CAWTVGTQEPQHF. CDR3 DNA: TGTGCCTGGACGGTAGGGACTCAGGAGCCCCAGCATTTT.

The V and J genes are TRBV10-3 and TRBJ2-7; 8 positions agree with TRBD2. This CDR3 comprises 13 residues. V gave up 4 bases and J gave up 6 bases; unmatched junction bases: 5. Germline loops: CDR1 ENHRY, CDR2 SYGVKD. This CDR3 is CAISAREGFEQYF. CDR3 nucleotides: TGTGCCATCAGTGCCCGGGAGGGCTTCGAGCAGTACTTC.

This clone appeared once. The gene calls are TRBV7-9 and TRBJ2-5; 9 nucleotides agree with TRBD1. Looked up from germline, CDR1 is SEHNR and CDR2 is FQNEAQ (reference sequence). J was trimmed by 5 bases and V by 3 bases; bases with no gene match: 4. This CDR3 comprises 14 residues. The CDR3 DNA is TGTGCCAGCAGCTTTTCCGGGACAGGGGAGACCCAGTACTTC. The encoded protein is CASSFSGTGETQYF.

The chain uses TRBV6-2 or TRBV6-3 and TRBJ2-1, with no clear D. Germline V gene data show CDR1 as MNHEY and CDR2 as SVGEGT. Trimming shortened V by 4 bases and J by 8 bases, and 9 bases separated the two germline ends. This CDR3 is 12 amino acids long. The CDR3 DNA reads as TGTGCCAGCAGTTTGGCAAACCATGAGCAGTTCTTC. This translates into CASSLANHEQFF.

This clone was seen a single time. DNA of the CDR3: TGTGCCAGCTCACAGATGACAGGGATGAACACTGAAGCTTTCTTT. Protein: CASSQMTGMNTEAFF. V is TRBV18 and J is TRBJ1-1; 7 bases are shared with TRBD1. The CDR3 totals 15 residues. Per the germline V gene, CDR1 is KGHSH and CDR2 is LQKENI. V dropped 4 bases and J dropped 0; count of bases not matched to a gene: 5.

CDR3 sequence reads: CASSPRDSYEQYF. In DNA form, the CDR3 reads TGTGCCAGCAGTCCCCGGGACAGTTACGAGCAGTACTTC. This chain connects TRBV12-3 or TRBV12-4 to TRBJ2-7, with TRBD1 matching over 7 bases. V shed 5 bases and J 4 bases; nucleotides not matched to a gene: 5. This CDR3 has 13 amino acids.

J is TRBJ2-1 and V is TRBV24-1, with 9 bases identical to TRBD2. From germline, CDR1 is KGHDR and CDR2 SFDVKD. V was pared by 9 bases and J by 0 bases, with 14 bases of the junction left unmatched. The CDR3 has 18 amino acids. CDR3 bases: TGTGCCACCCAAGAGGCTAGCGGGAACCCGAGCTCCTACAATGAGCAGTTCTTC. Residues: CATQEASGNPSSYNEQFF.

This clone has only a few counts. The rearrangement uses TRBV28 and TRBJ2-2; the match to TRBD2 covers 9 bases. V dropped 2 bases and J dropped 6; count of bases not matched to a gene: 1. The CDR3 consists of 14 residues. The V gene's germline CDR1 is MDHEN and CDR2 SYDVKM. The CDR3 protein is CASSLTSGSGELFF. The CDR3 nucleotides are TGTGCCAGCAGTTTAACTAGCGGGTCCGGGGAGCTGTTTTTT.

This clone has only one observation. J is TRBJ1-1 and V is TRBV24-1; 7 positions agree with TRBD1. This CDR3 has 15 amino acids. Trimming cost V 2 bases and J 5 bases; bases outside gene matches: 7. Germline-derived CDR1 and CDR2 are KGHDR and SFDVKD. DNA for the CDR3: TGTGCCACCAGTGATTCCCAATCAGGGGGGACTGAAGCTTTCTTT. It encodes CATSDSQSGGTEAFF.

V and J are TRBV10-3 and TRBJ1-2, with a possible D match to TRBD1 (5 bases). Per the germline V gene, CDR1 is ENHRY and CDR2 is SYGVKD. V shed 4 bases and J shed 4 bases, with 16 bases lying between them. The CDR3 sequence is 15 residues long. CDR3 DNA sequence: TGTGCCATCAGTGCGGATGGGGGGTTGAGCTATGGCTACACCTTC. Translated: CAISADGGLSYGYTF.

This clone was seen a few times. This chain connects TRBV11-3 to TRBJ2-2; 9 bases line up with TRBD2. There are 20 residues in the CDR3. The trim removed 5 bases at V and 0 bases at J, leaving 16 bases unmatched. Per germline, CDR1 SGHNT and CDR2 YENEEA. In nucleotides, the CDR3 is TGTGCCAGCAGCCCCTTTCGAGCAGCGGGAGGCCGAGCGAACACCGGGGAGCTGTTTTTT. It encodes CASSPFRAAGGRANTGELFF.